The source of this T cell receptor beta chain is a study of OX40 agonist ivuxolimab in advanced cancers. Sequenced by immunoSEQ multiplex PCR; TCRdb stores in-frame clones only, minus some. Of some 110,000 clones listed, roughly 93% were seen once; the top ten hold more than 0.15%. Baseline was the first blood sampling point, followed by cycle 4 day 1 and cycle 7 day 1. The V gene lost 3 bases and the J gene lost 8 bases, with 13 bases spanning the gap. Per the germline V gene, CDR1 is SGHAT and CDR2 is FQNNGV. The CDR3 loop spans 13 amino acids. The material sequenced was CD4+ or CD8+ T cells sorted from blood, taken in a trial of the OX40 agonist ivuxolimab. The chain recombines TRBV11-2 with TRBJ1-2; no reliable D call. This clonotype was obtained from an adult with an advanced solid tumor such as melanoma, head and neck, liver or kidney cancer. CDR3 sequence: CASSFTAEVGYTF. The CDR3 DNA is TGTGCCAGCAGCTTTACAGCGGAAGTGGGCTACACCTTC.